Sequencing of this T cell receptor beta chain was carried out in a study of shared clonotypes between healthy human individuals (TCRdb year 2020). General notes on the study: A few men and a couple of women, aged 18 to 49 years, made up the cohort. For each donor, CD4 naive and CD4 memory were each run on three plates, CD8 naive on two plates, and CD8 memory on one plate. To estimate repertoire size and how much clonotype sharing occurs between individuals, the study deeply sequenced the blood TCR repertoires of roughly 5 healthy adults. Libraries were prepared and TCR repertoires were sequenced by different laboratories using diverse techniques, in order to increase sequencing depth and limit assay-specific biases. Leukapheresis yielded between about 0.9 and 10 billion PBMCs per donor. The paper as a whole reports these results and caveats: Higher generation probabilities were observed for clonotypes shared by all four sorted-subset donors than for non-shared clonotypes. Sampling was restricted to blood, and TCR repertoires in tissue are likely to differ from TCR repertoires in blood. Because the study included a small number of donors, the genetic and exposure-history diversity represented was limited. Rarefaction of sorted-subset datasets indicated incomplete sequencing despite the large sequencing depth. When several donors were compared, the shared fraction of clonotypes was roughly 5% for naive CD4, less than 4% for naive CD8, more than 2% for memory CD4, and about 0.36% for memory CD8. Based on pairwise subsampling, the degree of clonotype sharing among donors was expected to be affected by sequencing depth. Estimated clonotype richness was generally larger for naive than for memory subsets.

The CDR3 goes from the cysteine to the phenylalanine over 14 residues. Only the CDR3 part of the read is kept: 42 bases, read in frame from the first base. The trim is 6 bases for V and 10 bases for J, with a gap of 18 bases between the germline ends. CDR1 and CDR2, per the germline V gene, are MDHEN and SYDVKM. Healthy HIV-negative adults with no recently reported acute infections or vaccinations were included as donors. Every donor was a Caucasian adult living in Nashville, Tennessee, USA. Magnetic negative selection was used to enrich CD4+ T cells, after which naive cells were positively selected on CD45RA and the negative fraction became the memory subset. Blood was collected by leukapheresis, and PBMCs were isolated by Ficoll-Histopaque density gradient centrifugation and then cryopreserved in liquid nitrogen vapor phase. Analytical flow cytometry was used to check the purity and quantity of every magnetically sorted T cell population. Genomic DNA was isolated from each sorted fraction and quantified by UV absorbance on a Nanodrop 2000c.

TCR CDR3 regions were amplified from genomic DNA by multiplex PCR using the deep immunoSEQ assay. Extracted genomic DNA from each cell subset was spread evenly across all wells of several immunoSEQ 96-well plates, with each plate serving as a replicate. For sorted subsets, around 200 ng genomic DNA, equal to 25,000 to 35,000 T cell genomes, was loaded into each replicate PCR. The purified libraries were quantified using a Qubit 3.0 fluorometer, sized with a Bioanalyzer 2100, and then quantified again using the KAPA Library Quantification kit. Every immunoSEQ 96-well plate was sequenced on a dedicated single-read 150-cycle Illumina NextSeq 550 flow cell. The authors' analysis ran thus. The immunoSEQ output contained only junctional sequences without quality scores, so filtering could not match that applied to full-length reads. Sequences were annotated with PyIR, a Python wrapper for IgBLAST v1.9, using IMGT germline references to assign V/J genes and CDR3. Any read was removed if the V/J assignment was weak (E-value above 1e-6), the CDR3 was missing, or the read contained stop codons, out-of-frame junctions, or ambiguous translated residues. V3J clonotypes were defined as sequences sharing an identical inferred V gene, J gene, and CDR3 amino acid sequence. To compute the percentage overlap between repertoires, the number of shared unique clonotypes was divided by the size of the smaller repertoire. Three approaches were used to assess repertoire richness: RTK rarefaction, the Chao1 estimator, and Recon v2.1 estimates of unobserved clonotypes. OLGA was used to compute generation probabilities for all TCRbeta clonotypes that the gDNA method yielded from a handful of donors. TCRdb mirrors the immuneACCESS table, restricted to in-frame sequences. Some clones are absent from its copies; in checked studies, under half trace to an unresolved V gene, and the reason for the others is unknown. Clone size and the V and J calls come from that table; the DNA yielded D and trimming. This sample comprises hundreds of thousands of clones, about 96% of them detected only once. Clones ranked in the top ten supply 0.057% of the sample.

Points on this clone: This receptor's antigen is unknown. The sample holds no much larger clone one base away, and base qualities are not on file.

The chain uses TRBV28 and TRBJ1-4; the D segment could be TRBD1, given 6 matching bases. The TCR comes from a woman in her twenties or thirties in good health. The sample taken for sequencing was naive CD4+ T cells sorted from blood. The sample's cell subset or site, from its label and the paper: CD45RA+ positively selected. The CDR3 reads CASSRQPEGGKLFF. The nucleotide sequence is given as TGTGCCAGCAGCCGCCAGCCGGAAGGGGGAAAACTGTTTTTT.